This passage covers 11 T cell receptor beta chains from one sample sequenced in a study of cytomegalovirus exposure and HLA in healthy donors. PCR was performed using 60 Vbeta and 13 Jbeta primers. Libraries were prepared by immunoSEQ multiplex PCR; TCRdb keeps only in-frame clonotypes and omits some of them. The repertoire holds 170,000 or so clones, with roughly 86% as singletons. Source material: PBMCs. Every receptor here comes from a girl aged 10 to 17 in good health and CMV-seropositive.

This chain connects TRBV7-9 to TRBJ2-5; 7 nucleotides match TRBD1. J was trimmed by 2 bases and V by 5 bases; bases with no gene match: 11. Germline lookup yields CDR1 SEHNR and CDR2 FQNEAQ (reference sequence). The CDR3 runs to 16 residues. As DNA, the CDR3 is TGTGCCAGCAGCCCCCCTCCGGGACAGAAACAAGAGACCCAGTACTTC. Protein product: CASSPPPGQKQETQYF.

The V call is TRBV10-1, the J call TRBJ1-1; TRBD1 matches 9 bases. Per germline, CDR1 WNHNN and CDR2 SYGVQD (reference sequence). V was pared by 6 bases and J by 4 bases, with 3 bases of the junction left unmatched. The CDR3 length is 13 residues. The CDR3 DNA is TGCGCCAGCAGCGACAGGGGGACCACTGAAGCTTTCTTT. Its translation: CASSDRGTTEAFF.

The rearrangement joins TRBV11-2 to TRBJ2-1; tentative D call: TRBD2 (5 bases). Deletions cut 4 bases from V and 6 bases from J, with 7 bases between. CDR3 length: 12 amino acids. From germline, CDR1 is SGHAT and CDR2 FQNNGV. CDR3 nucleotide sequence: TGTGCCAGCAGCTGGAGCGGCAATGAGCAGTTCTTC. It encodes CASSWSGNEQFF. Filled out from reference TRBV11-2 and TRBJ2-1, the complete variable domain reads EAGVAQSPRYKIIEKRQSVAFWCNPISGHATLYWYQQILGQGPKLLIQFQNNGVVDDSQLPKDRFSAERLKGVDSTLKIQPAKLEDSAVYLCASSWSGNEQFFGPGTRLTVL.

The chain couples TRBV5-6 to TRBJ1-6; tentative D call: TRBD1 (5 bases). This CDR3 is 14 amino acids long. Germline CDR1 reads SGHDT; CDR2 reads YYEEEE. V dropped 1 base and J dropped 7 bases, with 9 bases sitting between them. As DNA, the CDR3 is TGTGCCAGCAGCTTGTACCAGGGAAATTCACCCCTCCACTTT. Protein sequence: CASSLYQGNSPLHF.

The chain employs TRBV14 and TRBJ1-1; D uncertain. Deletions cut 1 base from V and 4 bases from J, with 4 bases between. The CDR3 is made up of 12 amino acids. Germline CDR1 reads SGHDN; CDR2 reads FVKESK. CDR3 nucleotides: TGTGCCAGCAGCCAAGTCGTCACTGAAGCTTTCTTT. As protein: CASSQVVTEAFF.

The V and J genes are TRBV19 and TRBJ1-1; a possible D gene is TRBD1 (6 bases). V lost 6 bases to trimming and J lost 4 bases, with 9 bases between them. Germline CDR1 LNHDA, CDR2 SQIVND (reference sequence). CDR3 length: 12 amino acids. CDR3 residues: CASRRGGTEAFF. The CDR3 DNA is TGTGCCAGTAGGCGAGGGGGCACTGAAGCTTTCTTT.

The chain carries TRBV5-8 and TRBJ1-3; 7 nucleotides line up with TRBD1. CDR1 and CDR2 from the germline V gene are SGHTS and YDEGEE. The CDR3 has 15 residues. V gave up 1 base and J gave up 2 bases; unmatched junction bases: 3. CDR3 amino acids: CASSLWGQTGNTIYF. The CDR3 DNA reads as TGTGCCAGCAGCTTGTGGGGACAGACTGGAAACACCATATATTTT.

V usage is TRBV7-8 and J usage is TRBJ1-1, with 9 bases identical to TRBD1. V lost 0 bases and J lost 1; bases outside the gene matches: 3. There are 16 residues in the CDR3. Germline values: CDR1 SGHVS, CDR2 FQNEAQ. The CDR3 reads CASSLATGGPNTEAFF. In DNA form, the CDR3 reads TGTGCCAGCAGCTTAGCGACAGGGGGGCCGAACACTGAAGCTTTCTTT.

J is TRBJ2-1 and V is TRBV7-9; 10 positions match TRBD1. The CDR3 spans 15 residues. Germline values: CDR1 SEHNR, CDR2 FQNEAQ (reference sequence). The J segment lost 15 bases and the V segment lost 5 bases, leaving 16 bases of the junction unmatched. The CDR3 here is CASSPEPGQGRWVFF. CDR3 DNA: TGTGCCAGCAGCCCTGAGCCGGGACAGGGGCGGTGGGTGTTCTTC.

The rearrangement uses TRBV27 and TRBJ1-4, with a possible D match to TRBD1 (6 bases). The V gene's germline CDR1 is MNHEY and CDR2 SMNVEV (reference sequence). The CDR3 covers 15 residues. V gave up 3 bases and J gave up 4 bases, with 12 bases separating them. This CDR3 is CASSFSPDSNEKLFF. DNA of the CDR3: TGTGCCAGCAGTTTTTCCCCGGACAGTAATGAAAAACTGTTTTTT.

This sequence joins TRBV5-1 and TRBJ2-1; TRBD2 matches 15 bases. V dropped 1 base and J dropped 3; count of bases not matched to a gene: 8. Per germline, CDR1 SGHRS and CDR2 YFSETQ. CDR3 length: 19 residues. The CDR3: CASSLRRTSGGAYYNEQFF. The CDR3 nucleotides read TGCGCCAGCAGCTTGCGGAGGACTAGCGGGGGGGCCTACTACAATGAGCAGTTCTTC. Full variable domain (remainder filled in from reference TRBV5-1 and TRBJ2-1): KAGVTQTPRYLIKTRGQQVTLSCSPISGHRSVSWYQQTPGQGLQFLFEYFSETQRNKGNFPGRFSGRQFSNSRSEMNVSTLELGDSALYLCASSLRRTSGGAYYNEQFFGPGTRLTVL.